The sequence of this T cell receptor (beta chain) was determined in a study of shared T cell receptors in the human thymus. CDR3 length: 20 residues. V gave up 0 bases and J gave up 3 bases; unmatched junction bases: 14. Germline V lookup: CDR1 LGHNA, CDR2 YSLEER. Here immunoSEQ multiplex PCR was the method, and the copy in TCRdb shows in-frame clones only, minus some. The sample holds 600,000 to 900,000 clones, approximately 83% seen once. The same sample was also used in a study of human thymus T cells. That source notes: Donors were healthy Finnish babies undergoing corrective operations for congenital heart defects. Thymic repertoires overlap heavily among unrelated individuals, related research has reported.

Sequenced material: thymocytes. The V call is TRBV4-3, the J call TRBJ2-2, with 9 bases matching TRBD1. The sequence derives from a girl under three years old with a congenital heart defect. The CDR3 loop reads CASSQEATLAGTGYTGELFF. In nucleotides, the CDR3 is TGCGCCAGCAGCCAAGAGGCTACGCTGGCCGGGACAGGGTACACCGGGGAGCTGTTTTTT.